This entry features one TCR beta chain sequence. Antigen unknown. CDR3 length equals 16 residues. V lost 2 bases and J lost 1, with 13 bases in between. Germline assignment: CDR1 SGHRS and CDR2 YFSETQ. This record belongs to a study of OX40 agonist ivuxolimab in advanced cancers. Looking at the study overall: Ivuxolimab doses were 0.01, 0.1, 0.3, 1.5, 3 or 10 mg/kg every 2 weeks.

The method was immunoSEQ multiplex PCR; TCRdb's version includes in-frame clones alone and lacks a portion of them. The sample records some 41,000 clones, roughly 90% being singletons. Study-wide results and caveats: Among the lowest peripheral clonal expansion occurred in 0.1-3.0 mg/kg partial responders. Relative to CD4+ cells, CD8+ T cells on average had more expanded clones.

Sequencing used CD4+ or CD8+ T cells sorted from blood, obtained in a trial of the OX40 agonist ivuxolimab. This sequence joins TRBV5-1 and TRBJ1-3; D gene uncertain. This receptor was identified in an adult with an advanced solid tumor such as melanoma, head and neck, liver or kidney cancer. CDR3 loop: CASSLISGVSGNTIYF. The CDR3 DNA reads TGCGCCAGCAGCTTAATTAGTGGCGTTTCTGGAAACACCATATATTTT. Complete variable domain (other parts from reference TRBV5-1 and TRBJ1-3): KAGVTQTPRYLIKTRGQQVTLSCSPISGHRSVSWYQQTPGQGLQFLFEYFSETQRNKGNFPGRFSGRQFSNSRSEMNVSTLELGDSALYLCASSLISGVSGNTIYFGEGSWLTVV.